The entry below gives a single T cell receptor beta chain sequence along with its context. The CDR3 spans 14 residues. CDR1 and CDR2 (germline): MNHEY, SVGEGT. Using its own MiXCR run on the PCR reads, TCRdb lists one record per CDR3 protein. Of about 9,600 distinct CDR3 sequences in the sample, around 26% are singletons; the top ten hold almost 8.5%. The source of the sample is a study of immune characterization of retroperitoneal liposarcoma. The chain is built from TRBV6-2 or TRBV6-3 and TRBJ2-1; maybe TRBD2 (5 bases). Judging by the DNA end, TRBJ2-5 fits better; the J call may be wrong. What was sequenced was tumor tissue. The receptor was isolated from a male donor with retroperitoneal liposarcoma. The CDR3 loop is CASRIPGTQETQYF. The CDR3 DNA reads TGTGCCAGCAGGATACCGGGAACACAAGAGACCCAGTACTTC.